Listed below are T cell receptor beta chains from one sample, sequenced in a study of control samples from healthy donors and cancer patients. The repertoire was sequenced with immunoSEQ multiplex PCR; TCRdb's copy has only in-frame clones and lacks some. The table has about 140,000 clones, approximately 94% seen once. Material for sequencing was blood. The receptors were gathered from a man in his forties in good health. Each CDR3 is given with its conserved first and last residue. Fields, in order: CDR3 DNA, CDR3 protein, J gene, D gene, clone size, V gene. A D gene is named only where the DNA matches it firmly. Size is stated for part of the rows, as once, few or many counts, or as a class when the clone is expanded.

cdr3_nt: TGTGCTAGTGGTTTGGCCCCTAGCGGGGCCTACGAGCAGTACTTC; cdr3_aa: CASGLAPSGAYEQYF; j_call: TRBJ2-7; d_call: TRBD2; clone_size: few; v_call: TRBV12-5
cdr3_nt: TGTGCCAGCAGTGACCCCGGGACTAGCGGGAGGTCTGAGCAGTTCTTC; cdr3_aa: CASSDPGTSGRSEQFF; j_call: TRBJ2-1; d_call: TRBD2; clone_size: many; v_call: TRBV11-2
cdr3_nt: .; cdr3_aa: CASSSSGATNYGYTF; j_call: TRBJ1-2; d_call: .; clone_size: .; v_call: TRBV5-1
cdr3_nt: TGTGCCAGCACTATCGGGCCGAGTAGAAATGAAAAACTGTTTTTT; cdr3_aa: CASTIGPSRNEKLFF; j_call: TRBJ1-4; d_call: .; clone_size: once; v_call: TRBV5-4
cdr3_nt: TGTGCCAGCAGCTTAGTTGGGGGGGCCATCCCTGAAGCTTTCTTT; cdr3_aa: CASSLVGGAIPEAFF; j_call: TRBJ1-1; d_call: .; clone_size: .; v_call: TRBV7-9
cdr3_nt: TGCAGCGTGGGCGGGGGCATTAACTATGGCTACACCTTC; cdr3_aa: CSVGGGINYGYTF; j_call: TRBJ1-2; d_call: .; clone_size: .; v_call: TRBV29-1
cdr3_nt: TGCGCCAGCAGCTTGACCCTAAACACCGGGGAGCTGTTTTTT; cdr3_aa: CASSLTLNTGELFF; j_call: TRBJ2-2; d_call: .; clone_size: .; v_call: TRBV5-1
cdr3_nt: TGTGCCAGCAGCGTAGGTCGACTAGCGGGAGGGCCCCCTTACAATGAGCAGTTCTTC; cdr3_aa: CASSVGRLAGGPPYNEQFF; j_call: TRBJ2-1; d_call: TRBD2; clone_size: .; v_call: TRBV9
cdr3_nt: TGTGCCAGCAGCCCGGGGTCGGACGGACGTAATGAAAAACTGTTTTTT; cdr3_aa: CASSPGSDGRNEKLFF; j_call: TRBJ1-4; d_call: .; clone_size: .; v_call: TRBV5-6
cdr3_nt: TGTGCCAGCAGGCCTGCGGGGGGACACGCGAATACGCAGTATTTT; cdr3_aa: CASRPAGGHANTQYF; j_call: TRBJ2-3; d_call: TRBD2; clone_size: .; v_call: TRBV6-2/TRBV6-3
cdr3_nt: TGTGCCAGTGAACAGGTTCCACGAAACACCATATATTTT; cdr3_aa: CASEQVPRNTIYF; j_call: TRBJ1-3; d_call: .; clone_size: .; v_call: TRBV12-3/TRBV12-4
cdr3_nt: TGTGCCAGCAGCTTAGGATGGGCCGGGGACAGGGGGTCGGAGACCCAGTACTTC; cdr3_aa: CASSLGWAGDRGSETQYF; j_call: TRBJ2-5; d_call: TRBD1; clone_size: .; v_call: TRBV7-9
cdr3_nt: TGTGCCAGCAGTTACAGCCCTTCGAACTACGAGCAGTACTTC; cdr3_aa: CASSYSPSNYEQYF; j_call: TRBJ2-7; d_call: .; clone_size: once; v_call: TRBV6-2/TRBV6-3
cdr3_nt: TGTGCCAGCAGCGCAAACAGAGAATCTAGCAATCAGCCCCAGCATTTT; cdr3_aa: CASSANRESSNQPQHF; j_call: TRBJ1-5; d_call: .; clone_size: .; v_call: TRBV2
cdr3_nt: TGTGCCAGCAGCCATGACCGACTAGCGGGATCCGGGGAGCTGTTTTTT; cdr3_aa: CASSHDRLAGSGELFF; j_call: TRBJ2-2; d_call: TRBD2; clone_size: .; v_call: TRBV3-1/TRBV3-2
cdr3_nt: TGTGCCAGCAGTTTATCCACGGGACCCCAGCATTTT; cdr3_aa: CASSLSTGPQHF; j_call: TRBJ1-5; d_call: .; clone_size: once; v_call: TRBV5-6
cdr3_nt: TGTGCCAGCAGCCCCCCCGGGGGACCAACTGTCGGCTACACCTTC; cdr3_aa: CASSPPGGPTVGYTF; j_call: TRBJ1-2; d_call: .; clone_size: once; v_call: TRBV11-2
cdr3_nt: TGTGCCAGCAGCTACGGGTCGGGCTACACCTTC; cdr3_aa: CASSYGSGYTF; j_call: TRBJ1-2; d_call: .; clone_size: .; v_call: TRBV7-2
cdr3_nt: TGTGCCAGCAGCTTAATAAACAGGGACTATGGCTACACCTTC; cdr3_aa: CASSLINRDYGYTF; j_call: TRBJ1-2; d_call: .; clone_size: few; v_call: TRBV7-9
cdr3_nt: TGTGCCAGCAGTTTTGAGCTCCGGGGGCATGGCACTGAAGCTTTCTTT; cdr3_aa: CASSFELRGHGTEAFF; j_call: TRBJ1-1; d_call: .; clone_size: few; v_call: TRBV27
cdr3_nt: TGTGCCAGCAGTTACGGGTCCTGGGAGGAGGGAGCTGAAGCTTTCTTT; cdr3_aa: CASSYGSWEEGAEAFF; j_call: TRBJ1-1; d_call: .; clone_size: .; v_call: TRBV6-5
cdr3_nt: TGTGCCAGCAGCGGCGGACAGGACTCCTACAATGAGCAGTTCTTC; cdr3_aa: CASSGGQDSYNEQFF; j_call: TRBJ2-1; d_call: TRBD1; clone_size: .; v_call: TRBV9
cdr3_nt: TGTGCCAGCAGCTTGTGGGGATCACAGACCTCTCTCAAGCAGTACTTC; cdr3_aa: CASSLWGSQTSLKQYF; j_call: TRBJ2-7; d_call: .; clone_size: .; v_call: TRBV5-8
cdr3_nt: TGTGCCAGCAGTCCTCCGGGACTAGCCCACAATGAGCAGTTCTTC; cdr3_aa: CASSPPGLAHNEQFF; j_call: TRBJ2-1; d_call: TRBD2; clone_size: .; v_call: TRBV6-6
cdr3_nt: TGTGCCAGCAGTTCCTCTTATGGAAACACCATATATTTT; cdr3_aa: CASSSSYGNTIYF; j_call: TRBJ1-3; d_call: .; clone_size: .; v_call: TRBV27
cdr3_nt: TGTGCCAGCAGTTTTTCCAGTGCAACTAATGAAAAACTGTTTTTT; cdr3_aa: CASSFSSATNEKLFF; j_call: TRBJ1-4; d_call: .; clone_size: .; v_call: TRBV27
cdr3_nt: TGTGCCAGCAGCTCCGGGACTACCGACGGGGAGCTGTTTTTT; cdr3_aa: CASSSGTTDGELFF; j_call: TRBJ2-2; d_call: TRBD2; clone_size: .; v_call: TRBV5-6
cdr3_nt: TGCAGCGTTGAATGTTGGGACAGAGGATACGAGCAGTACTTC; cdr3_aa: CSVECWDRGYEQYF; j_call: TRBJ2-7; d_call: TRBD1; clone_size: .; v_call: TRBV29-1
cdr3_nt: TGTGCCATCAGTGACCCGGACGGGATGAACACTGAAGCTTTCTTT; cdr3_aa: CAISDPDGMNTEAFF; j_call: TRBJ1-1; d_call: .; clone_size: .; v_call: TRBV10-3
cdr3_nt: TGTGCCAGCAGCGTCGAACACTTGAACACTGAAGCTTTCTTT; cdr3_aa: CASSVEHLNTEAFF; j_call: TRBJ1-1; d_call: .; clone_size: .; v_call: TRBV7-3
cdr3_nt: TGCGCCAGCAGCCAAGATGGGGTCTCAACATACAATGAGCAGTTCTTC; cdr3_aa: CASSQDGVSTYNEQFF; j_call: TRBJ2-1; d_call: .; clone_size: .; v_call: TRBV4-3
cdr3_nt: TGTGCCAGCAGTGAGGAAACGGGGGGGCCCGGGGAGACCCAGTACTTC; cdr3_aa: CASSEETGGPGETQYF; j_call: TRBJ2-5; d_call: TRBD2; clone_size: once; v_call: TRBV2
cdr3_nt: TGTGCCAGCAGTTTCACCGGGACAGGGGATGGCTACACCTTC; cdr3_aa: CASSFTGTGDGYTF; j_call: TRBJ1-2; d_call: TRBD1; clone_size: .; v_call: TRBV28
cdr3_nt: TGTGCCAGCAGCCAAGGAGGGTCTGGGGCCAACGTCCTGACTTTC; cdr3_aa: CASSQGGSGANVLTF; j_call: TRBJ2-6; d_call: .; clone_size: .; v_call: TRBV3-1/TRBV3-2
cdr3_nt: TGTGCCAGCAGTCGTGATACCTCCTACGAGCAGTACTTC; cdr3_aa: CASSRDTSYEQYF; j_call: TRBJ2-7; d_call: .; clone_size: once; v_call: TRBV9
cdr3_nt: TGTGCCAGCTCACCCGACAGGGAAGAGACCCAGTACTTC; cdr3_aa: CASSPDREETQYF; j_call: TRBJ2-5; d_call: TRBD1; clone_size: once; v_call: TRBV18
cdr3_nt: TGCGCCAGCAGCTTGGAGGGGACAGGGGGCGATCAGCCCCAGCATTTT; cdr3_aa: CASSLEGTGGDQPQHF; j_call: TRBJ1-5; d_call: TRBD1; clone_size: .; v_call: TRBV5-1
cdr3_nt: TGTGCCAGCAGGCCCAACGGGGGGCTTGAAAAACTGTTTTTT; cdr3_aa: CASRPNGGLEKLFF; j_call: TRBJ1-4; d_call: .; clone_size: .; v_call: TRBV2
cdr3_nt: TGTGCCAGCAGCTTAGCGAGGAGTAGGAACTATGGCTACACCTTC; cdr3_aa: CASSLARSRNYGYTF; j_call: TRBJ1-2; d_call: .; clone_size: .; v_call: TRBV7-8
cdr3_nt: TGTGCCAGCAGCTTTGATCGGTATAATTCACCCCTCCACTTT; cdr3_aa: CASSFDRYNSPLHF; j_call: TRBJ1-6; d_call: .; clone_size: .; v_call: TRBV5-4
cdr3_nt: TGTGCCAGCAGTCCTACGTCCCCGCATAATTCACCCCTCCACTTT; cdr3_aa: CASSPTSPHNSPLHF; j_call: TRBJ1-6; d_call: .; clone_size: .; v_call: TRBV28
cdr3_nt: TGCAGCGTTATAGGACAGGGGGCAGATGGCTACACCTTC; cdr3_aa: CSVIGQGADGYTF; j_call: TRBJ1-2; d_call: TRBD1; clone_size: .; v_call: TRBV29-1
cdr3_nt: TGCGCCAGCAGCCACAGTAATAATTCACCCCTCCACTTT; cdr3_aa: CASSHSNNSPLHF; j_call: TRBJ1-6; d_call: .; clone_size: .; v_call: TRBV4-3
cdr3_nt: TGTGCCAGCAGCCAAGTGGAGTCGGTTGATTTAGTCTACGAGCAGTACTTC; cdr3_aa: CASSQVESVDLVYEQYF; j_call: TRBJ2-7; d_call: .; clone_size: .; v_call: TRBV4-2
cdr3_nt: TGCGCCAGCAGCTTGAGGATGACTGAAAGAAACTCTGGGGCCAACGTCCTGACTTTC; cdr3_aa: CASSLRMTERNSGANVLTF; j_call: TRBJ2-6; d_call: .; clone_size: once; v_call: TRBV5-1
cdr3_nt: TGTGCCATCAGCCCCGGACAGCTCTATGGCTACACCTTC; cdr3_aa: CAISPGQLYGYTF; j_call: TRBJ1-2; d_call: .; clone_size: .; v_call: TRBV10-3
cdr3_nt: TGTGCCACCAGTGAGCCGGGCCCTAAGGAGACCCAGTACTTC; cdr3_aa: CATSEPGPKETQYF; j_call: TRBJ2-5; d_call: .; clone_size: .; v_call: TRBV24-1